Each of the 19 T cell receptor beta chains below was sequenced from the same sample in a study of control samples from healthy donors and cancer patients. Only in-frame clones appear in the TCRdb table, and some are missing; sequencing was by immunoSEQ multiplex PCR. This table holds 150,000 or so clones, roughly 89% found once. The sample comprised blood. These receptors were taken from a young man in good health.

The count of this clone is one. The chain links TRBV14 to TRBJ1-2, with no clear D. Trimming shortened V by 1 base and J by 7 bases, and 13 bases separated the two germline ends. The germline V gene has CDR1 SGHDN and CDR2 FVKESK. The CDR3 length is 14 residues. The DNA for the CDR3 is TGTGCCAGCAGCCAAGTCGCTACTTTAATTGGCTACACCTTC. Translated, it gives CASSQVATLIGYTF. The full variable domain, in which reference TRBV14 and TRBJ1-2 provide the parts outside the CDR3, is EAGVTQFPSHSVIEKGQTVTLRCDPISGHDNLYWYRRVMGKEIKFLLHFVKESKQDESGMPNNRFLAERTGGTYSTLKVQPAELEDSGVYFCASSQVATLIGYTFGSGTRLTVV.

The chain couples TRBV6-5 to TRBJ2-2; 9 bases agree with TRBD1. CDR1 MNHEY and CDR2 SVGAGI come from the germline V gene. The CDR3 has 15 amino acids. V was clipped by 6 bases and J by 1 base; unmatched bases: 3. The CDR3 bases are TGTGCCAGCAGGGGACAGGGAAGGAACACCGGGGAGCTGTTTTTT. The encoded protein is CASRGQGRNTGELFF.

A remark on this clone: The limits of the CDR3 on the DNA are not certain, so only TCRdb's listed CDR3 is given. The chain employs TRBV28 and TRBJ1-2. From its first to its last residue, the CDR3 has 15 amino acids. The germline gives CDR1 MDHEN, CDR2 SYDVKM. The CDR3 is CASSFGSGMGYGYTF.

DNA of the CDR3: TGTGCCAGCACTTGGGACAGCAAAAATTCACCCCTCCACTTT. This encodes CASTWDSKNSPLHF. The J gene is TRBJ1-6, the V gene TRBV2; 7 positions match TRBD1. CDR1 SNHLY and CDR2 FYNNEI come from the germline V gene. The CDR3 totals 14 residues. V trimming: 7 bases; J trimming: 7 bases; junction bases outside the gene matches: 7.

The rearrangement links TRBV5-5 to TRBJ2-1; TRBD1 matches 9 bases. The CDR3 totals 16 residues. The V gene end was trimmed by 1 base and the J gene end by 5 bases; junction bases not matched to a gene: 7. CDR1 SGHKS and CDR2 YYEKEE come from the germline V gene (reference sequence). CDR3 DNA sequence: TGTGCCAGCAGCTTGAACACAGGGGGCTCGAACAATGAGCAGTTCTTC. Protein sequence: CASSLNTGGSNNEQFF.

CDR3 protein: CASSQDSRLEDTGELFF. For the CDR3, the DNA is TGTGCCAGCAGCCAAGACAGTCGTCTAGAGGACACCGGGGAGCTGTTTTTT. J is TRBJ2-2 and V is TRBV4-2; D is undetermined. CDR1 LGHNA and CDR2 YNFKEQ come from the germline V gene. The length of the CDR3 is 17 residues. V gave up 0 bases and J gave up 3 bases, with 14 bases separating them.

The chain recombines TRBV6-5 with TRBJ2-5; 7 bases map to TRBD2. The CDR3 has 13 residues. After removal of 9 bases from V and 3 bases from J, the junction contained 7 bases not matched to a gene. Germline assignment: CDR1 MNHEY and CDR2 SVGAGI. The CDR3 bases are TGTGCCAGACCAGGGAGGGGAAAAGAGACCCAGTACTTC. This codes for CARPGRGKETQYF.

The chain uses TRBV18 and TRBJ2-3, with D maybe TRBD1 (6 bases). CDR1 KGHSH and CDR2 LQKENI come from the germline V gene. The CDR3 sequence is 15 residues long. Trimming took off 0 bases at V and 6 bases at J, with 13 bases between the two ends. CDR3 in amino acids: CASSPPDRPVDTQYF. The DNA for the CDR3 is TGTGCCAGCTCACCACCTGACAGGCCGGTGGATACGCAGTATTTT.

The CDR3 sequence: CASSLEAGFYNEQFF. Here the CDR3 DNA reads TGCGCCAGCAGCTTGGAGGCAGGATTCTACAATGAGCAGTTCTTC. The chain employs TRBV5-1 and TRBJ2-1; D not certain. CDR3 size: 15 residues. The V end lost 0 bases, the J end lost 3 bases, and 10 bases lay between the germline ends. The germline CDR1 and CDR2 sequences are SGHRS and YFSETQ. Filled out from reference TRBV5-1 and TRBJ2-1, the complete variable domain reads KAGVTQTPRYLIKTRGQQVTLSCSPISGHRSVSWYQQTPGQGLQFLFEYFSETQRNKGNFPGRFSGRQFSNSRSEMNVSTLELGDSALYLCASSLEAGFYNEQFFGPGTRLTVL.

The chain links TRBV5-6 to TRBJ2-4; no firm D call. Germline V gene lookup returns CDR1 SGHDT and CDR2 YYEEEE. The CDR3 is made up of 11 amino acids. V lost 1 base and J lost 7, with 3 bases in between. CDR3 amino acids: CASSLYNIQYF. For the CDR3, the DNA is TGTGCCAGCAGCTTGTATAACATTCAGTACTTC.

V is TRBV5-4 and J is TRBJ2-2, with D perhaps given as TRBD1 or TRBD2 (6 bases each). There are 16 residues in the CDR3. CDR1 and CDR2 (germline): SGHNT, YYREEE (reference sequence). The V end was cut by 0 bases, the J end by 4 bases, with 13 bases between. The CDR3 DNA reads as TGTGCCAGCAGCTTGGCTTGGGGGGCCAGCACCGGGGAGCTGTTTTTT. This translates into CASSLAWGASTGELFF.

The gene calls are TRBV19 and TRBJ1-1, with D perhaps TRBD1 (5 bases). Germline V gives CDR1 LNHDA, CDR2 SQIVND (reference sequence). The germline V and J ends were trimmed by 6 bases and 3 bases, with 5 bases remaining between them. This CDR3 comprises 11 residues. This chain's CDR3 is CASSRDTEAFF. As DNA, the CDR3 is TGTGCCAGTAGCAGGGACACTGAAGCTTTCTTT. Based on the CDR3 plus reference TRBV19 and TRBJ1-1, the full variable domain is DGGITQSPKYLFRKEGQNVTLSCEQNLNHDAMYWYRQDPGQGLRLIYYSQIVNDFQKGDIAEGYSVSREKKESFPLTVTSAQKNPTAFYLCASSRDTEAFFGQGTRLTVV.

The chain combines TRBV21-1 with TRBJ2-1; TRBD1, the table's D call, lacks a check against the DNA. TRBV21-1 has pseudogene status. This CDR3 is built from 14 residues. CDR3 protein: CASSQWGLYNEQFF. The CDR3 DNA reads TGTGCCAGCAGCCAATGGGGGCTATACAATGAGCAGTTCTTC.

The rearrangement links TRBV7-9 to TRBJ2-3; no clear D gene. The CDR3 is 14 residues long. The germline V gene has CDR1 SEHNR and CDR2 FQNEAQ (reference sequence). Trimming pared 0 bases from V and 6 bases from J, leaving 10 bases between. The CDR3 bases are TGTGCCAGCAGCTTAGCCGTTTTATCGGATACGCAGTATTTT. This translates into CASSLAVLSDTQYF. Based on the CDR3 plus reference TRBV7-9 and TRBJ2-3, the full variable domain is DTGVSQNPRHKITKRGQNVTFRCDPISEHNRLYWYRQTLGQGPEFLTYFQNEAQLEKSRLLSDRFSAERPKGSFSTLEIQRTEQGDSAMYLCASSLAVLSDTQYFGPGTRLTVL.

The CDR3 loop is CASSPPAGVNTGELFF. The CDR3 DNA reads TGTGCCAGCAGTCCACCCGCCGGAGTGAACACCGGGGAGCTGTTTTTT. The V call is TRBV28, the J call TRBJ2-2, with D uncertain. Germline CDR1 MDHEN, CDR2 SYDVKM. The CDR3 consists of 16 residues. Trimming took 5 bases from V and 1 from J, leaving 14 bases between them.

The rearrangement joins TRBV7-9 to TRBJ2-1, with 8 bases lining up with TRBD2. Unmatched junction bases numbered 11, after V lost 4 bases and J lost 6 bases. The CDR3 totals 16 residues. Germline V gene data show CDR1 as SEHNR and CDR2 as FQNEAQ (reference sequence). This CDR3 is CASSYDPGLVSNEQFF. Written as DNA, the CDR3 is TGTGCCAGCAGCTACGATCCGGGACTAGTGAGCAATGAGCAGTTCTTC. The full variable domain, completed using reference TRBV7-9 and TRBJ2-1, is DTGVSQNPRHKITKRGQNVTFRCDPISEHNRLYWYRQTLGQGPEFLTYFQNEAQLEKSRLLSDRFSAERPKGSFSTLEIQRTEQGDSAMYLCASSYDPGLVSNEQFFGPGTRLTVL.

The rearrangement joins TRBV6-2 or TRBV6-3 to TRBJ2-2, with 10 positions matching TRBD1. CDR1 MNHEY and CDR2 SVGEGT come from the germline V gene. The V and J ends lost 6 bases and 7 bases, in that order; junction bases with no gene match: 8. The CDR3 covers 15 residues. The CDR3 coding sequence is TGTGCCAGCAGCTTAGGACAGGGGGTCGGCGGGGAGCTGTTTTTT. Its translation: CASSLGQGVGGELFF.

The V gene is TRBV28, the J gene TRBJ1-2, with 7 bases aligning to TRBD1. The germline V gene encodes CDR1 MDHEN and CDR2 SYDVKM. The CDR3 contains 16 residues. V dropped 10 bases and J dropped 5; count of bases not matched to a gene: 19. The DNA of the CDR3 is TGTGCCATTTTGAATACCGACAGGGTGCCACTATATGGCTACACCTTC. This gives the protein CAILNTDRVPLYGYTF.

In the case of this clone: At one boundary the junction diverges from the germline segment, which might be a read error. This sequence joins TRBV10-3 and TRBJ1-1; TRBD1 matches 7 bases. The CDR3 runs to 15 residues. Per the germline V gene, CDR1 is ENHRY and CDR2 is SYGVKD. CDR3 amino acids: CAIKGAGAMNTETFF. Here the CDR3 DNA reads TGTGCCATCAAGGGGGCGGGGGCTATGAACACTGAAACTTTCTTT.